Presented here are 15 T cell receptor beta chains from one specimen sequenced in a study of shared clonotypes between healthy human individuals. The repertoire was sequenced with immunoSEQ multiplex PCR; TCRdb's copy has only in-frame clones and lacks some. The data contain roughly 2.2 million clones, under 95% of them singletons. Material: naive CD4+ T cells from PBMCs. The subset here: CD45RA+ positively selected. These receptors originate from a man between 18 and 29 years old in good health. Some clones in this sample may be carry-over from other donors' samples.

V is TRBV27 and J is TRBJ1-5; no clear D. Germline loops: CDR1 MNHEY, CDR2 SMNVEV (reference sequence). The V end was cut by 0 bases, the J end by 0 bases, with 9 bases between. This CDR3 has 16 amino acids. Here the CDR3 reads CASSLSQHYSNQPQHF. In nucleotides, the CDR3 is TGTGCCAGCAGTTTATCCCAACACTATAGCAATCAGCCCCAGCATTTT.

The chain employs TRBV5-1 and TRBJ2-3; D is unclear. Germline V gives CDR1 SGHRS, CDR2 YFSETQ. This CDR3 is 15 amino acids long. V dropped 0 bases and J dropped 2 bases, with 10 bases sitting between them. CDR3 protein: CASSLAVDSTDTQYF. CDR3 DNA sequence: TGCGCCAGCAGCTTGGCCGTCGACTCCACAGATACGCAGTATTTT.

J is TRBJ2-7 and V is TRBV2, with TRBD1 matching 7 bases. Germline CDR1 SNHLY, CDR2 FYNNEI. Trimming took 4 bases from V and 7 from J; bases not matched to a gene: 4. The CDR3 covers 12 residues. The DNA of the CDR3 is TGTGCCAGCAGTGGACAGGGTAAGGAGCAGTACTTC. Its protein product is CASSGQGKEQYF.

CDR3 region: CASSLESGAGYGYTF. The CDR3 nucleotides are TGTGCCAGCAGCTTAGAGTCAGGGGCGGGATATGGCTACACCTTC. The chain has TRBV7-2 and TRBJ1-2, with D perhaps matching TRBD1 (6 bases). Trimming took off 1 base at V and 5 bases at J, with 14 bases between the two ends. Germline V gene data show CDR1 as SGHTA and CDR2 as FQGNSA. This CDR3 is built from 15 residues. The variable domain in full, completed from reference TRBV7-2 and TRBJ1-2, reads GAGVSQSPSNKVTEKGKDVELRCDPISGHTALYWYRQSLGQGLEFLIYFQGNSAPDKSGLPSDRFSAERTGGSVSTLTIQRTQQEDSAVYLCASSLESGAGYGYTFGSGTRLTVV.

This chain connects TRBV4-2 to TRBJ1-1; TRBD1 might be the D (5 bases). CDR3 length: 14 residues. Germline V gene sequence: CDR1 LGHNA, CDR2 YNFKEQ. Trimming shortened V by 4 bases and J by 6 bases, and 15 bases separated the two germline ends. The CDR3 DNA follows: TGTGCCAGCAGCCCCATGCCGGGGACTGCTGAAGCTTTCTTT. It codes for CASSPMPGTAEAFF.

CDR3 nucleotide sequence: TGTGCCAGCAGTTTCCTAGCCCGTGGGAGGGAGAGGGAGACCCAGTACTTC. It encodes CASSFLARGRERETQYF. The J gene is TRBJ2-5, the V gene TRBV27, with 7 positions matching TRBD2. The CDR3 has 17 amino acids. Germline V gene lookup returns CDR1 MNHEY and CDR2 SMNVEV (reference sequence). The V segment lost 3 bases and the J segment 5 bases; nucleotides outside the gene matches: 15.

This clone was seen a single time. Within the sample, other DNA sequences also encode this same CDR3. The chain recombines TRBV7-3 with TRBJ2-1; 10 bases agree with TRBD2. Germline CDR1 SGHTA, CDR2 FQGTGA. The CDR3 length is 15 residues. After removal of 2 bases from V and 8 bases from J, the junction contained 6 bases not matched to a gene. The CDR3 sequence is CASSLRLAGVDEQFF. DNA of the CDR3: TGTGCCAGCAGCTTACGGCTAGCGGGAGTGGATGAGCAGTTCTTC.

This clone showed up just a few times. The V gene is TRBV19, the J gene TRBJ1-5, with unresolved D. Trimming left V 7 bases short and J 3 bases short, with 13 bases between. The germline V gene encodes CDR1 LNHDA and CDR2 SQIVND (reference sequence). This CDR3 comprises 14 residues. CDR3 nucleotide sequence: TGTGCCAGTATGGGGAGGGAGTCCAATCAGCCCCAGCATTTT. Translation: CASMGRESNQPQHF.

The chain couples TRBV27 to TRBJ2-1; 7 bases map to TRBD2. CDR1 and CDR2 (germline): MNHEY, SMNVEV (reference sequence). The trim removed 5 bases at V and 13 bases at J, leaving 11 bases unmatched. CDR3 length equals 13 residues. The CDR3 is CASSLGLSTRQFF. The CDR3 DNA reads TGTGCCAGCAGTCTGGGACTATCGACTCGTCAGTTCTTC.

J is TRBJ2-3 and V is TRBV5-1; the D is unclear. The CDR3 is 15 amino acids. The V end lost 4 bases, the J end lost 2 bases, and 14 bases lay between the germline ends. Looked up from germline, CDR1 is SGHRS and CDR2 is YFSETQ. The CDR3: CASSPTPSNTDTQYF. CDR3 bases: TGCGCCAGCAGCCCAACCCCTTCTAACACAGATACGCAGTATTTT.

Regarding this clone: The same CDR3 is also encoded by other DNA sequences in this sample. The genes are TRBV7-3 and TRBJ1-1; D gene ambiguous. The V and J ends lost 4 bases and 2 bases respectively, with 8 bases between them. The CDR3 is 13 amino acids. In germline, CDR1 is SGHTA, CDR2 FQGTGA. In DNA form, the CDR3 reads TGTGCCAGCAGCTCCGGGGTCAACACTGAAGCTTTCTTT. It translates to CASSSGVNTEAFF.

The rearrangement joins TRBV7-9 to TRBJ2-3; TRBD1 aligns across 10 bases. Germline V gives CDR1 SEHNR, CDR2 FQNEAQ (reference sequence). This CDR3 is 17 amino acids long. V dropped 5 bases and J dropped 0; count of bases not matched to a gene: 8. In nucleotides, the CDR3 is TGTGCCAGCAGCCTCTGGACAGGGGGGGACAGCACAGATACGCAGTATTTT. Its protein is CASSLWTGGDSTDTQYF.

About this clone itself: This same CDR3 is encoded by further DNA sequences in the sample. The genes are TRBV12-5 and TRBJ2-5; a weak D match, TRBD2 (6 bases). V dropped 1 base and J dropped 5 bases, with 8 bases sitting between them. The CDR3 covers 13 residues. Per germline, CDR1 LGHNT and CDR2 FRNRAP. The CDR3 nucleotides read TGTGCTAGTGGTTTGGGCGGGGAGGAGACCCAGTACTTC. It specifies CASGLGGEETQYF.

J is TRBJ2-2 and V is TRBV19, with D possibly matching TRBD2 (5 bases). The CDR3 consists of 18 residues. Between the trimmed V and J ends, which lost 7 bases and 3 bases, there was a span of 24 bases. Germline V CDR1 and CDR2: LNHDA, SQIVND (reference sequence). The CDR3 here is CASKDRVRSGSDTGELFF. The CDR3 DNA follows: TGTGCCAGTAAGGATAGGGTACGATCGGGGTCCGACACCGGGGAGCTGTTTTTT.

This chain links TRBV7-2 with TRBJ1-2; 7 bases map to TRBD1. V gave up 5 bases and J gave up 11 bases; unmatched junction bases: 17. Germline V CDR1 and CDR2: SGHTA, FQGNSA. This CDR3 is built from 15 residues. The CDR3 reads CASSPDRQGWSWYTF. In DNA form, the CDR3 reads TGTGCCAGCAGCCCGGATAGACAGGGATGGTCGTGGTACACCTTC.